This is a list of T cell receptor beta chains from one sample in a study of Ad26.COV2.S vaccination and SARS-CoV-2 variants. TCRdb keeps only in-frame clones here, not all; method: immunoSEQ multiplex PCR. The sample has about 440,000 clones, about 90% seen once; the top ten hold approximately 4.5%. This specimen was peripheral blood, taken in a trial of Ad26.COV2.S vaccine versus placebo. Every receptor here comes from a person aged 18-60 years who received the Ad26.COV2.S COVID-19 vaccine or a placebo. Both conserved end residues are part of each CDR3. The order of the fields is V gene, D gene, clone size, J gene, CDR3 protein, CDR3 DNA. A D gene is named only where the DNA matches it firmly. For some rows the clone size is stated as once, few or many, or as a class when expanded; others skip it.

v_call: TRBV7-8; d_call: .; clone_size: .; j_call: TRBJ2-2; cdr3_aa: CASRPRNTGELFF; cdr3_nt: TGTGCCAGCAGACCGAGGAACACCGGGGAGCTGTTTTTT
v_call: TRBV7-2; d_call: TRBD2; clone_size: .; j_call: TRBJ2-7; cdr3_aa: CASSFASGAYEQYF; cdr3_nt: TGTGCCAGCAGCTTTGCTAGCGGGGCCTACGAGCAGTACTTC
v_call: TRBV28; d_call: .; clone_size: .; j_call: TRBJ2-7; cdr3_aa: CASSLTTGPVSPYEQYF; cdr3_nt: TGTGCCAGCAGTTTGACGACGGGCCCAGTCAGCCCCTACGAGCAGTACTTC
v_call: TRBV10-3; d_call: .; clone_size: once; j_call: TRBJ2-1; cdr3_aa: CAINPGRTDNEQFF; cdr3_nt: TGTGCCATCAACCCGGGGAGGACGGACAATGAGCAGTTCTTC
v_call: TRBV9; d_call: .; clone_size: .; j_call: TRBJ2-4; cdr3_aa: CASSAPTRGGIQNIQYF; cdr3_nt: TGTGCCAGCAGCGCCCCAACCCGAGGCGGGATCCAAAACATTCAGTACTTC
v_call: TRBV6-5; d_call: TRBD2; clone_size: .; j_call: TRBJ2-5; cdr3_aa: CASSPGLAVRETQYF; cdr3_nt: TGTGCCAGCAGTCCGGGACTAGCGGTCCGGGAGACCCAGTACTTC
v_call: TRBV6-5; d_call: TRBD2; clone_size: .; j_call: TRBJ2-7; cdr3_aa: CASSYNRLAGANEQYF; cdr3_nt: TGTGCCAGCAGTTACAACAGACTAGCGGGAGCTAACGAGCAGTACTTC
v_call: TRBV10-3; d_call: .; clone_size: .; j_call: TRBJ2-5; cdr3_aa: CAIRRGKETQYF; cdr3_nt: TGTGCCATCAGGAGGGGCAAGGAGACCCAGTACTTC
v_call: TRBV7-9; d_call: TRBD2; clone_size: .; j_call: TRBJ2-1; cdr3_aa: CASSMGTSGRAPDNEQFF; cdr3_nt: TGTGCCAGCAGCATGGGGACTAGCGGGAGGGCCCCGGACAATGAGCAGTTCTTC
v_call: TRBV21-1; d_call: .; clone_size: .; j_call: TRBJ2-7; cdr3_aa: CASSKPREVAYEQYF; cdr3_nt: TGTGCCAGCAGCAAACCCAGGGAGGTGGCCTACGAGCAGTACTTC
v_call: TRBV11-2; d_call: .; clone_size: .; j_call: TRBJ2-3; cdr3_aa: CASSLVTASTDTQYF; cdr3_nt: TGTGCCAGCAGCTTGGTGACAGCTAGCACAGATACGCAGTATTTT
v_call: TRBV15; d_call: .; clone_size: .; j_call: TRBJ1-4; cdr3_aa: CATSRLGDNEKLFF; cdr3_nt: TGTGCCACCAGCAGGTTAGGAGATAATGAAAAACTGTTTTTT
v_call: TRBV5-1; d_call: .; clone_size: .; j_call: TRBJ2-7; cdr3_aa: CASSLKRLGGQYEQYF; cdr3_nt: TGCGCCAGCAGCTTGAAGAGGTTAGGGGGTCAATACGAGCAGTACTTC
v_call: TRBV6-5; d_call: .; clone_size: .; j_call: TRBJ2-1; cdr3_aa: CASRRGSNEQFF; cdr3_nt: TGTGCCAGCCGCCGGGGGTCGAATGAGCAGTTCTTC
v_call: TRBV7-9; d_call: .; clone_size: .; j_call: TRBJ2-7; cdr3_aa: CASSLDKGSFYEQYF; cdr3_nt: TGTGCCAGCAGCTTAGATAAGGGCAGCTTTTACGAGCAGTACTTC
v_call: TRBV27; d_call: .; clone_size: once; j_call: TRBJ2-3; cdr3_aa: CASSPRQIHTDTQYF; cdr3_nt: TGTGCCAGCAGTCCGCGACAGATACACACAGATACGCAGTATTTT
v_call: TRBV4-2; d_call: TRBD1; clone_size: .; j_call: TRBJ2-3; cdr3_aa: CASSQPGTGGTDTQYF; cdr3_nt: TGTGCCAGCAGCCAACCTGGGACAGGGGGGACAGATACGCAGTATTTT
v_call: TRBV15; d_call: TRBD2; clone_size: .; j_call: TRBJ2-1; cdr3_aa: CATSPRLAGYNEQFF; cdr3_nt: TGTGCCACCAGCCCAAGACTAGCGGGCTACAATGAGCAGTTCTTC
v_call: TRBV7-8; d_call: .; clone_size: .; j_call: TRBJ2-7; cdr3_aa: CASSLGNGGAYEQYF; cdr3_nt: TGTGCCAGCAGCTTAGGGAACGGCGGGGCCTACGAGCAGTACTTC
v_call: TRBV19; d_call: TRBD2; clone_size: .; j_call: TRBJ2-3; cdr3_aa: CASSMTPLSSGRRTDTQYF; cdr3_nt: TGTGCCAGTAGTATGACCCCCCTCTCTAGCGGGAGACGAACAGATACGCAGTATTTT
v_call: TRBV7-2; d_call: .; clone_size: .; j_call: TRBJ2-7; cdr3_aa: CASSFGPEQYF; cdr3_nt: TGTGCCAGCAGCTTCGGCCCCGAGCAGTACTTC
v_call: TRBV7-8; d_call: TRBD2; clone_size: .; j_call: TRBJ2-2; cdr3_aa: CASHRVAGFTGELFF; cdr3_nt: TGTGCCAGCCACCGGGTAGCGGGATTCACCGGGGAGCTGTTTTTT
v_call: TRBV6-5; d_call: .; clone_size: .; j_call: TRBJ2-1; cdr3_aa: CASRTGNEQFF; cdr3_nt: TGTGCCAGTAGGACGGGAAATGAGCAGTTCTTC
v_call: TRBV5-5; d_call: TRBD2; clone_size: .; j_call: TRBJ2-1; cdr3_aa: CASSPGGRAGNEQFF; cdr3_nt: TGTGCCAGCAGTCCCGGCGGGAGAGCGGGGAATGAGCAGTTCTTC
v_call: TRBV29-1; d_call: TRBD2; clone_size: .; j_call: TRBJ2-1; cdr3_aa: CSVGGTSGRAYNEQFF; cdr3_nt: TGCAGCGTTGGGGGGACTAGCGGGAGGGCCTACAATGAGCAGTTCTTC
v_call: TRBV9; d_call: .; clone_size: .; j_call: TRBJ2-1; cdr3_aa: CASSVWGGEQFF; cdr3_nt: TGTGCCAGCAGCGTATGGGGCGGTGAGCAGTTCTTC
v_call: TRBV25-1; d_call: .; clone_size: .; j_call: TRBJ2-2; cdr3_aa: CASSDYKNTGELFF; cdr3_nt: TGTGCCAGCAGTGACTACAAGAACACCGGGGAGCTGTTTTTT
v_call: TRBV27; d_call: TRBD2; clone_size: once; j_call: TRBJ2-7; cdr3_aa: CASSFSSGSSYEQYF; cdr3_nt: TGTGCCAGCAGTTTCTCTAGCGGAAGCTCCTACGAGCAGTACTTC
v_call: TRBV4-1; d_call: .; clone_size: .; j_call: TRBJ2-7; cdr3_aa: CASSQSDRDYYEQYF; cdr3_nt: TGCGCCAGCAGCCAATCGGACAGGGACTACTACGAGCAGTACTTC
v_call: TRBV19; d_call: .; clone_size: .; j_call: TRBJ2-6; cdr3_aa: CASKSVSGANVLTF; cdr3_nt: TGTGCCAGCAAGAGCGTCTCTGGGGCCAACGTCCTGACTTTC
v_call: TRBV28; d_call: TRBD1; clone_size: .; j_call: TRBJ1-1; cdr3_aa: CASNRDSFMNTEAFF; cdr3_nt: TGTGCCAGCAACAGGGACAGCTTCATGAACACTGAAGCTTTCTTT
v_call: TRBV10-2; d_call: .; clone_size: .; j_call: TRBJ2-7; cdr3_aa: CASSGTDEGLAQYF; cdr3_nt: TGCGCCAGCAGCGGGACCGACGAAGGCTTGGCGCAGTACTTC
v_call: TRBV7-3; d_call: TRBD2; clone_size: .; j_call: TRBJ2-1; cdr3_aa: CASSPGTSGRIFF; cdr3_nt: TGTGCCAGCAGCCCTGGGACTAGCGGGAGAATATTCTTC
v_call: TRBV18; d_call: TRBD2; clone_size: .; j_call: TRBJ2-7; cdr3_aa: CASSSSSGPSYEQYF; cdr3_nt: TGTGCCAGCTCATCCTCTAGCGGACCCTCCTACGAGCAGTACTTC
v_call: TRBV3-1/TRBV3-2; d_call: TRBD1; clone_size: .; j_call: TRBJ2-5; cdr3_aa: CASSFLDRDETQYF; cdr3_nt: TGTGCCAGCAGCTTTTTAGACAGGGATGAGACCCAGTACTTC
v_call: TRBV7-9; d_call: .; clone_size: .; j_call: TRBJ1-5; cdr3_aa: CASSLAGGNQPQHF; cdr3_nt: TGTGCCAGCAGCTTAGCCGGGGGCAATCAGCCCCAGCATTTT